A single sample gave rise to the 2 T cell receptor beta chains below, sequenced in a study of T and B cells in COVID-19 patients. Multiplex PCR with BIOMED2 TRB-A/B primer pools amplified TRB rearrangements. TCRdb fed the multiplex PCR reads into MiXCR, producing one record per CDR3 protein. The sample gives roughly 21,000 distinct CDR3 sequences, 25% to 35% of which show up once; approximately 2% is in the top ten. From blood, roughly 220-550 ng of genomic DNA served as TRB template. The sample comprised blood. All receptors come from a human donor who had recovered from COVID-19.

The J gene is TRBJ2-1, the V gene TRBV5-6; 7 positions agree with TRBD2. Germline loops: CDR1 SGHDT, CDR2 YYEEEE. The ends lost 3 bases at V and 7 bases at J; junction bases unmatched: 4. The CDR3 has 13 amino acids. The CDR3 DNA reads as TGTGCCAGCAGCTCGGGGGGAGGAAATGAGCAGTTCTTC. This translates into CASSSGGGNEQFF.

The chain employs TRBV12-3 or TRBV12-4 and TRBJ1-5; tentatively, D is TRBD1 (5 bases). Trimming cost V 0 bases and J 10 bases, with 13 bases left between them. This CDR3 is 14 amino acids long. The CDR3 loop reads CASSLAGGWGPQHF. CDR3 in DNA: TGTGCCAGCAGTTTAGCGGGGGGTTGGGGTCCCCAGCATTTT.